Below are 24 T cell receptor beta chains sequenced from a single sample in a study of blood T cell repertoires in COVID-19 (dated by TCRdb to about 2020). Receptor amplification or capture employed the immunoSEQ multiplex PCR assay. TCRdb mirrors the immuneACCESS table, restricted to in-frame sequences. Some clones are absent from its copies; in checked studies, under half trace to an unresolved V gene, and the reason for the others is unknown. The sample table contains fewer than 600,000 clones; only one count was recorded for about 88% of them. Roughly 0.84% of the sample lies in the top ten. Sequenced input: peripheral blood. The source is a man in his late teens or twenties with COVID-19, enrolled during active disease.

Here the CDR3 reads CASSHPTGEYTEAFF. In DNA form, the CDR3 reads TGCGCCAGCAGCCACCCCACAGGGGAGTACACTGAAGCTTTCTTT. The chain carries TRBV4-1 and TRBJ1-1, with 7 bases matching TRBD1. Trimming cost V 3 bases and J 3 bases; bases outside gene matches: 7. The CDR3 sequence is 15 residues long. CDR1 and CDR2 (germline): MGHRA, YSYEKL.

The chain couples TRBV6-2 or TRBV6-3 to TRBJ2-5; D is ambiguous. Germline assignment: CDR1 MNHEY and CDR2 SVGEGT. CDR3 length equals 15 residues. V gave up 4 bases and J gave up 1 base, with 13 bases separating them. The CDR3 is CASSSLSPVQETQYF. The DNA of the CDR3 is TGTGCCAGCAGTTCCTTATCTCCGGTCCAAGAGACCCAGTACTTC.

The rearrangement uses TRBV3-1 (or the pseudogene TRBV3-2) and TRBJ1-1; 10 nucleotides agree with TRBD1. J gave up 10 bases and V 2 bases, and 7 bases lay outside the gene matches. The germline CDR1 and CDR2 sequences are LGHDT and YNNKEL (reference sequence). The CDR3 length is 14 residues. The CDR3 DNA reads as TGTGCCAGCAGCCAACCGGGACAGGGGTCATCAGCTTTCTTT. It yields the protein CASSQPGQGSSAFF.

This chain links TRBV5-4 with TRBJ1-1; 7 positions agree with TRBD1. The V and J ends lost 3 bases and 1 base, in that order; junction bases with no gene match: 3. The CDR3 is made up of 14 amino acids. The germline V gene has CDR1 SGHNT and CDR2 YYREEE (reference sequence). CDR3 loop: CASSWGQQNTEAFF. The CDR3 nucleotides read TGTGCCAGCAGCTGGGGACAGCAGAACACTGAAGCTTTCTTT.

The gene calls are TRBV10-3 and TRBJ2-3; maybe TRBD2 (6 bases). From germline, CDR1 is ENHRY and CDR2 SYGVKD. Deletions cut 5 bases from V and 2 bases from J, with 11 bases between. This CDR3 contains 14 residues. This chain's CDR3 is CAISSGGVTDTQYF. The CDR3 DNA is TGTGCCATCAGTAGTGGCGGGGTCACAGATACGCAGTATTTT.

CDR3 coding DNA: TGTGCCAGCAGCTTGGCTAGCATGTTCAACCAAGAGACCCAGTACTTC. The encoded protein is CASSLASMFNQETQYF. This chain joins TRBV5-6 and TRBJ2-5; D possibly corresponds to TRBD2 (5 bases). Per the germline V gene, CDR1 is SGHDT and CDR2 is YYEEEE. This CDR3 is 16 amino acids long. Between the trimmed V and J ends, which lost 0 bases and 0 bases, there was a span of 12 bases.

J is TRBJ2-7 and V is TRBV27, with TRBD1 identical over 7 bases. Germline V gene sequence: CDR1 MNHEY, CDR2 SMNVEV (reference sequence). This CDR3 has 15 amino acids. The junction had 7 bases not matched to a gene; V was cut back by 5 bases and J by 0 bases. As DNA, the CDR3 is TGTGCCAGCAGTGTTAACCGGGACAGCTCCTACGAGCAGTACTTC. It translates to CASSVNRDSSYEQYF.

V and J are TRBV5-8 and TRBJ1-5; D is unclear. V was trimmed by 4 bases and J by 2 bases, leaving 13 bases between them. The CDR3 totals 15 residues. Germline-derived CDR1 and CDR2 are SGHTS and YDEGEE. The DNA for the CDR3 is TGTGCCAGCAGCCGGGTTGAAGTGGGCAATCAGCCCCAGCATTTT. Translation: CASSRVEVGNQPQHF.

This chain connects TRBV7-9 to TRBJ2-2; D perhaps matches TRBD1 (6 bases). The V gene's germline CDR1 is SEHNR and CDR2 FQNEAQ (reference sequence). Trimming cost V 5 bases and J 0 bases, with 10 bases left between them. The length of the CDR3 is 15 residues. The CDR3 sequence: CASSQDSPNTGELFF. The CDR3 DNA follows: TGTGCCAGCAGCCAGGACAGCCCGAACACCGGGGAGCTGTTTTTT.

The CDR3 DNA reads TGTGCCAGTAGGCTTTCCGGGACAGGTGACAATGAGCAGTTCTTC. It codes for CASRLSGTGDNEQFF. The chain combines TRBV19 with TRBJ2-1, with 8 positions matching TRBD1. The CDR3 length is 15 residues. The ends lost 6 bases at V and 5 bases at J; junction bases unmatched: 9. Germline V lookup: CDR1 LNHDA, CDR2 SQIVND (reference sequence).

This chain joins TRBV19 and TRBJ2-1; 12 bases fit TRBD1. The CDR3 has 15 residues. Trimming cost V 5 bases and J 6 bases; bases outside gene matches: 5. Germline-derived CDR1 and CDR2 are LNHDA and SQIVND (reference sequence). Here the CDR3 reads CASSGGTGGGNEQFF. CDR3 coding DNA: TGTGCCAGTAGTGGGGGGACAGGGGGCGGCAATGAGCAGTTCTTC.

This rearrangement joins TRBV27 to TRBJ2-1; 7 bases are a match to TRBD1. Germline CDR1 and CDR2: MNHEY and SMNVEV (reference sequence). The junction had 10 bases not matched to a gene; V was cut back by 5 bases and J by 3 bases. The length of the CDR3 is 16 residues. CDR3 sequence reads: CASSTQTGPHYNEQFF. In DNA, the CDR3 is TGTGCCAGCAGTACCCAGACAGGGCCCCACTACAATGAGCAGTTCTTC.

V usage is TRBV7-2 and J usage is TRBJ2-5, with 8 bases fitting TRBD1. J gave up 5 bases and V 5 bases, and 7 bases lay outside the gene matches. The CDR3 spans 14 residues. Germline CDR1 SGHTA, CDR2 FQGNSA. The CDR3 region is CASSARTGIETQYF. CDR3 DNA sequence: TGTGCCAGCAGCGCCAGGACAGGGATTGAGACCCAGTACTTC.

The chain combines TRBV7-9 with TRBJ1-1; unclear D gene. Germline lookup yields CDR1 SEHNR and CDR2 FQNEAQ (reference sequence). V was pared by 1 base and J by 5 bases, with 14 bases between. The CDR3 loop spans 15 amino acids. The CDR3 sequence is CASSLGLSSGTEAFF. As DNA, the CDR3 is TGTGCCAGCAGCTTAGGTCTGAGTTCGGGGACTGAAGCTTTCTTT.

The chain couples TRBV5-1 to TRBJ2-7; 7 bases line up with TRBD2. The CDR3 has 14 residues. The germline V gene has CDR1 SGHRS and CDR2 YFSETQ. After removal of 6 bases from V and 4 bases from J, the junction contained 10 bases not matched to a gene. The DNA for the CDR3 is TGCGCCAGCACCCTGACCGGGGGAGGGTACGAGCAGTACTTC. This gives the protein CASTLTGGGYEQYF.

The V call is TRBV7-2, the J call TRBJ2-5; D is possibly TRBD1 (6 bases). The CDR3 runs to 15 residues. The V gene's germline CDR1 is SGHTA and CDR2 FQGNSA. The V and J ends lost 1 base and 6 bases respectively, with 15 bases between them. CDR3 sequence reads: CASSLGVDSAQTQYF. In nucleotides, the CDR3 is TGTGCCAGCAGCTTAGGGGTGGACAGCGCGCAGACCCAGTACTTC.

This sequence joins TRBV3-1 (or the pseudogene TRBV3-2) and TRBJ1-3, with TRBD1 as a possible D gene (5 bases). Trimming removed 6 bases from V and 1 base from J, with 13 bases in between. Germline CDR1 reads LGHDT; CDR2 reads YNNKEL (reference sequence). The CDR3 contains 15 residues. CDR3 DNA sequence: TGTGCCAGCAGTCGGGGGTTCATTTCTGGAAACACCATATATTTT. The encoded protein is CASSRGFISGNTIYF.

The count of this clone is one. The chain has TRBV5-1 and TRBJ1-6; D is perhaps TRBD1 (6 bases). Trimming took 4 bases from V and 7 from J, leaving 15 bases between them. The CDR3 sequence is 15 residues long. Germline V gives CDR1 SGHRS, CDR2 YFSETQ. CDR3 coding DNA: TGCGCCAGCAGCGGGGAGGGGGGCGGCAATTCACCCCTCCACTTT. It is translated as CASSGEGGGNSPLHF. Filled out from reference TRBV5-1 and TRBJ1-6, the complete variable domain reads KAGVTQTPRYLIKTRGQQVTLSCSPISGHRSVSWYQQTPGQGLQFLFEYFSETQRNKGNFPGRFSGRQFSNSRSEMNVSTLELGDSALYLCASSGEGGGNSPLHFGNGTRLTVT.

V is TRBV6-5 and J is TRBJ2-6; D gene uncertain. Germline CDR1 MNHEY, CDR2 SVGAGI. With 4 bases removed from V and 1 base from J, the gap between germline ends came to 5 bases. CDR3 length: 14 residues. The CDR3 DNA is TGTGCCAGCAGTTCCTTTTCTGGGGCCAACGTCCTGACTTTC. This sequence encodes CASSSFSGANVLTF.

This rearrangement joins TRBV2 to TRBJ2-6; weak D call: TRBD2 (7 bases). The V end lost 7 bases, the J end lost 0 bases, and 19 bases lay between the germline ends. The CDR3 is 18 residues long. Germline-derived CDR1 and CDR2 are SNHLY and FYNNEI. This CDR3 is CASKKSGGLLSGANVLTF. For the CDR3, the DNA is TGTGCCAGCAAAAAGTCCGGGGGGCTCCTCTCTGGGGCCAACGTCCTGACTTTC.

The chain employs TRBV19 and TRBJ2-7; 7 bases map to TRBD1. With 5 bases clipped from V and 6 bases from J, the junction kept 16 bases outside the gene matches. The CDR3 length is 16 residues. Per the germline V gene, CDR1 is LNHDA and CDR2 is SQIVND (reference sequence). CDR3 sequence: CASSFSSGTDSSEQYF. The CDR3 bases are TGTGCCAGTAGTTTCTCTTCCGGGACAGACTCATCCGAGCAGTACTTC.

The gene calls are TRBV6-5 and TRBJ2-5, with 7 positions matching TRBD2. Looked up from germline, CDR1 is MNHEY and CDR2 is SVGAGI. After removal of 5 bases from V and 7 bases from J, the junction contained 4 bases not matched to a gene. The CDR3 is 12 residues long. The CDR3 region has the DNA TGTGCCAGCAGTACGTGGGAGGGGACCCAGTACTTC. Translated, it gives CASSTWEGTQYF.

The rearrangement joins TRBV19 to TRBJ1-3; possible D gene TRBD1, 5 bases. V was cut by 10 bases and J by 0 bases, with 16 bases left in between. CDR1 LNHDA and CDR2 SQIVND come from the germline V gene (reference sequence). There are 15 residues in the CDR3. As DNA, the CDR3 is TGTGCCACCCAGGAACAGGTCTTCTCTGGAAACACCATATATTTT. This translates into CATQEQVFSGNTIYF. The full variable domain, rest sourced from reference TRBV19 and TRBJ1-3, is DGGITQSPKYLFRKEGQNVTLSCEQNLNHDAMYWYRQDPGQGLRLIYYSQIVNDFQKGDIAEGYSVSREKKESFPLTVTSAQKNPTAFYLCATQEQVFSGNTIYFGEGSWLTVV.

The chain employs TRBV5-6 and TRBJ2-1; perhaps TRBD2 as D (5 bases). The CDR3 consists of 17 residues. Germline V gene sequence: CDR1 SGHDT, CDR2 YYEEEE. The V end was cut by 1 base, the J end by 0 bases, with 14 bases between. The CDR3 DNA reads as TGTGCCAGCAGCTTGAGGGCAACGGGGAGCTCCTACAATGAGCAGTTCTTC. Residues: CASSLRATGSSYNEQFF.